Below are 3 T cell receptor beta chains sequenced from a single sample in a study of blood T cells in healthy people across ages. The use of a sample-barcoded 5' primer and a J-beta primer mix characterized a second PCR of 7 to 11 cycles. MiXCR, applied by TCRdb to the 5' RACE reads, yields one record per CDR3 protein. Among under 700,000 distinct CDR3 sequences listed, approximately 25% were seen once. These data also featured in a second study, about T cells of mothers and their children.

Specimen: blood. These TCRs come from a boy younger than 18 in good health.

J is TRBJ2-5 and V is TRBV7-9; D is unresolved. The CDR3 has 12 residues. Germline V CDR1 and CDR2: SEHNR, FQNEAQ (reference sequence). The V end lost 2 bases, the J end lost 5 bases, and 6 bases lay between the germline ends. The CDR3 protein is CASSLSSETQYF. Written as DNA, the CDR3 is TGTGCCAGCAGCTTATCGTCCGAGACCCAGTACTTC.

This clonotype came up a few times. The chain carries TRBV27 and TRBJ1-1; D is ambiguous. CDR3 length equals 13 residues. The V end was cut by 0 bases, the J end by 4 bases, with 6 bases between. The germline CDR1 and CDR2 sequences are MNHEY and SMNVEV (reference sequence). CDR3 nucleotides: TGTGCCAGCAGTTTATCAATCAGCACTGAAGCTTTCTTT. Protein sequence: CASSLSISTEAFF.

This clonotype has at least ten counts. The chain has TRBV7-9 and TRBJ2-5; maybe TRBD2 (6 bases). There are 15 residues in the CDR3. The germline V gene has CDR1 SEHNR and CDR2 FQNEAQ (reference sequence). The germline V and J ends were trimmed by 3 bases and 3 bases, with 14 bases remaining between them. The CDR3 nucleotides are TGTGCCAGCAGCTTTGGAACTAGCCCGAAAGAGACCCAGTACTTC. As protein: CASSFGTSPKETQYF. The full variable domain, its missing parts supplied by reference TRBV7-9 and TRBJ2-5, is DTGVSQNPRHKITKRGQNVTFRCDPISEHNRLYWYRQTLGQGPEFLTYFQNEAQLEKSRLLSDRFSAERPKGSFSTLEIQRTEQGDSAMYLCASSFGTSPKETQYFGPGTRLLVL.